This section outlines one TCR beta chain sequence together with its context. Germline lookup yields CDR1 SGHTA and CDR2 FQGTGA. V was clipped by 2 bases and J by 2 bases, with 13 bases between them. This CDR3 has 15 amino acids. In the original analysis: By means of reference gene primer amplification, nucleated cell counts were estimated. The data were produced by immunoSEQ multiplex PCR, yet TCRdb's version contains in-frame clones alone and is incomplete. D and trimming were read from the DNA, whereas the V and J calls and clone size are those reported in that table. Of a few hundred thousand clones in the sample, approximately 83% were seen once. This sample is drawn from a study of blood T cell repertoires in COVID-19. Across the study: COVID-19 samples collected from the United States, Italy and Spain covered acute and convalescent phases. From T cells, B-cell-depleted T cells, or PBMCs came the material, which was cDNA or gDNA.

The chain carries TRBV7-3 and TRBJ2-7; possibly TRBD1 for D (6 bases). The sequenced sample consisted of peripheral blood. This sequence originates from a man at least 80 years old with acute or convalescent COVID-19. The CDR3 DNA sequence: TGTGCCAGCAGCTTATATTCGGACAGCACCTACGAGCAGTACTTC. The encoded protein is CASSLYSDSTYEQYF.